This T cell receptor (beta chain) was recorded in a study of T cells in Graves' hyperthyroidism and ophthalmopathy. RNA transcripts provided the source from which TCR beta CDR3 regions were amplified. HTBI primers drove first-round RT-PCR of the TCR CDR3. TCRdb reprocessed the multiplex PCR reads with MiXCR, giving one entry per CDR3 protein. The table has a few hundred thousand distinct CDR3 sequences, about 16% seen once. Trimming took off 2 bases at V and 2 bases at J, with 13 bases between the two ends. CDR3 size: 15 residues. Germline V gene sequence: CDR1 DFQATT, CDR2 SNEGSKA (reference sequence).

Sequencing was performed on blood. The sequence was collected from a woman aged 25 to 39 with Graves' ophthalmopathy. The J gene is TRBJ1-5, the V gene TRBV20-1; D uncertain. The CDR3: CSARSTYWGNQPQHF. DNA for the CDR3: TGCAGTGCTAGAAGCACCTACTGGGGCAATCAGCCCCAGCATTTT.